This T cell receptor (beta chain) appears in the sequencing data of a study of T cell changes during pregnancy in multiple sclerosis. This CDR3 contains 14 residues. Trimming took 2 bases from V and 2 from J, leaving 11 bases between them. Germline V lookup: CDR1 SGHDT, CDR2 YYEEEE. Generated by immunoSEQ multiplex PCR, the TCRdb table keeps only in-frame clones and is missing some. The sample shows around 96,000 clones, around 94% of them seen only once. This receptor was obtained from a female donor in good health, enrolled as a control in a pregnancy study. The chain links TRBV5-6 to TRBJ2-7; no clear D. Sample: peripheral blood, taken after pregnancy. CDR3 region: CASSLSGSPYEQYF. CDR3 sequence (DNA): TGTGCCAGCAGCTTAAGTGGTAGTCCCTACGAGCAGTACTTC.